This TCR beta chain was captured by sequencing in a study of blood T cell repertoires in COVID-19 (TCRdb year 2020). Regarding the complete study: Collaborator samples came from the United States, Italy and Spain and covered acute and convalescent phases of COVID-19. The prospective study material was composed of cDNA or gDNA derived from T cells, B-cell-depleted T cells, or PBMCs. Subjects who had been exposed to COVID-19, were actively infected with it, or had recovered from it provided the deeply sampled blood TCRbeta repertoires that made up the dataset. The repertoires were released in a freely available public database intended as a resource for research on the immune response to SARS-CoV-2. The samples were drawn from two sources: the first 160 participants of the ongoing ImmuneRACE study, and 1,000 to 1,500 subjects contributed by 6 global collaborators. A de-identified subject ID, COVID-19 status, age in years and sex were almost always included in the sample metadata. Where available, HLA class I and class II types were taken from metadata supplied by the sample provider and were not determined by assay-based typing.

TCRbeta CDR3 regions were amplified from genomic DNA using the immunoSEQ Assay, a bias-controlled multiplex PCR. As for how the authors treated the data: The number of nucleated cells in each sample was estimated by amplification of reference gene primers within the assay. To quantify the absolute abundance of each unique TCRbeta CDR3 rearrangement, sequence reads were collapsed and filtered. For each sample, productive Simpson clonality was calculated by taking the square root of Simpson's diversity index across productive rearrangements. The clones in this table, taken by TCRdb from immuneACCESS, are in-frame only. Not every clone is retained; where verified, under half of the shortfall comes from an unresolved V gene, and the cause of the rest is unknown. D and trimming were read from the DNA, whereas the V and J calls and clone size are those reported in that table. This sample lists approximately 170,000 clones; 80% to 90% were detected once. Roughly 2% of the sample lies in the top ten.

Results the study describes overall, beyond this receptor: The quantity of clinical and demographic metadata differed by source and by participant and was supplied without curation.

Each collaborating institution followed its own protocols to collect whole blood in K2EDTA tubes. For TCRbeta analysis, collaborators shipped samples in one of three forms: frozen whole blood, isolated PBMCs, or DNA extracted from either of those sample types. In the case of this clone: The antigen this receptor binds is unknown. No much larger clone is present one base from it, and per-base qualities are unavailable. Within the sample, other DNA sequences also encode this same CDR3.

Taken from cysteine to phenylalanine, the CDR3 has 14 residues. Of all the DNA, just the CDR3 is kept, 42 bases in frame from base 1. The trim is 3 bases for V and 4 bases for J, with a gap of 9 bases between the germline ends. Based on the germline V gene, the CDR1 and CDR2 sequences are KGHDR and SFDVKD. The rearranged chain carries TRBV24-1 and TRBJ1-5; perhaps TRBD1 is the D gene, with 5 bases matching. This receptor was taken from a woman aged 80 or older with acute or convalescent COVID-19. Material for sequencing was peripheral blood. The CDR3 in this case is CATSDPGDNQPQHF. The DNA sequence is TGTGCCACCAGTGATCCGGGGGATAATCAGCCCCAGCATTTT.